The T cell receptor beta chain under discussion was sequenced for a study of blood T cell repertoires in COVID-19 (dated by TCRdb to between 2020 and 2021). With respect to the entire study: The collaborator samples originated in the United States, Italy and Spain and spanned the acute and convalescent phases of COVID-19. The prospective study material was composed of cDNA or gDNA derived from T cells, B-cell-depleted T cells, or PBMCs. Deeply sampled blood TCRbeta repertoires from subjects exposed to, actively infected with, or recovered from COVID-19 were included in the dataset. The repertoires were made available in a free public database intended to serve as a resource for research on the immune response to SARS-CoV-2. The samples were drawn from two sources: the first 160 participants of the ongoing ImmuneRACE study, and 1,200 or so subjects contributed by 6 global collaborators. Nearly every sample came with metadata listing a de-identified subject ID, COVID-19 status, age in years and sex. HLA class I and class II types, where available, came from metadata supplied by the sample provider rather than from assay-based typing. General findings and caveats noted by the study authors: How much clinical and demographic metadata was included differed by source and by participant, and the metadata was provided uncurated.

One collaborating source in Seattle enrolled patients while the patients were actively infected and followed the patients over time throughout the course of disease. Collaborating institutions collected whole blood in K2EDTA tubes following their own protocols. For TCRbeta analysis, collaborator samples were shipped as frozen whole blood, as isolated PBMCs, or as DNA extracted from either sample type. TCRbeta CDR3 regions were amplified from genomic DNA using the immunoSEQ Assay, a bias-controlled multiplex PCR. The published analysis was carried out like this. Nucleated cell counts per sample were estimated from amplification of reference gene primers within the assay. To quantify the absolute abundance of each unique TCRbeta CDR3 rearrangement, sequence reads were collapsed and filtered. For each sample, productive Simpson clonality was calculated as the square root of Simpson's diversity index across productive rearrangements. In TCRdb, the immuneACCESS table is reduced to in-frame sequences with V and J assigned. These tables do not hold every clone; where another copy was compared, an unresolved V gene accounts for under half, and the others remain unexplained. Clonal size and the V and J genes are those of that table, whereas D and trimming came from the DNA. Within this sample are a few hundred thousand clones, with about four fifths of them counted one time only. 15% to 18% of the sample lies in the top ten.

The CDR3, from cysteine to phenylalanine, totals 11 residues. CDR3 DNA is the only sequence kept; it has 33 bases, read in frame from the first base. Trimming takes 4 bases from V and 4 bases from J, and the germline ends sit 3 bases apart. CDR1 and CDR2, per the germline V gene, are SGHDT and YYEEEE. Worth noting for this clone: It lacks a known antigen. Base qualities are not provided; no much larger clone lies one nucleotide away.

The chain employs TRBV5-6 and TRBJ1-3; no confident D gene assignment can be made. Input material: peripheral blood. The TCR sequence derives from an older person with COVID-19, enrolled during active disease. The CDR3 protein: CASSQGNTIYF. The DNA is TGTGCCAGCAGCCAAGGAAACACCATATATTTT.